The T cell receptor beta chain under discussion was sequenced for a study of T cell responses to AZD1222 COVID-19 vaccine. In the case of this clone: This CDR3 is also generated by other DNA sequences in the sample.

Produced via immunoSEQ multiplex PCR; TCRdb's table is partial and in-frame only. The repertoire includes 89,000 or so clones, about 93% of them detected once, and more than 9% sits in the top ten. This CDR3 contains 15 residues. The ends lost 2 bases at V and 6 bases at J; junction bases unmatched: 4. Germline V gene sequence: CDR1 SGDLS, CDR2 YYNGEE. The starting material was peripheral blood, obtained 28 days after the second AZD1222 dose. V and J are TRBV9 and TRBJ2-1; 11 nucleotides agree with TRBD2. The sequence was collected from an adult who received the AZD1222 COVID-19 vaccine. The CDR3 region has the DNA TGTGCCAGCAGCGTGGGGGGACTAGCGGTCAATGAGCAGTTCTTC. Amino acids: CASSVGGLAVNEQFF. The whole variable domain, filled in from reference TRBV9 and TRBJ2-1, reads DSGVTQTPKHLITATGQRVTLRCSPRSGDLSVYWYQQSLDQGLQFLIQYYNGEERAKGNILERFSAQQFPDLHSELNLSSLELGDSALYFCASSVGGLAVNEQFFGPGTRLTVL.